This T cell receptor (beta chain) was retrieved from a study of CD8 T cells in Susac syndrome. The CDR3 spans 16 residues. With 0 bases removed from V and 0 bases from J, the gap between germline ends came to 13 bases. Germline CDR1 and CDR2: SGHRS and YFSETQ. RNA totalling roughly 0.5 to 1 ug underwent reverse transcription with random hexamers. TCRdb itself ran the immunoSEQ multiplex PCR reads through MiXCR, one entry per CDR3 protein. The sample lists over 130,000 distinct CDR3 sequences, 95% occurring once. The V and J genes are TRBV5-1 and TRBJ2-7; D may be TRBD1 (5 bases). The clonotype was recovered from a human donor with Susac syndrome. Sequenced sample: CD4+ T cells from PBMCs. CDR3 residues: CASSLVPGPTSYEQYF. CDR3 nucleotide sequence: TGCGCCAGCAGCTTGGTCCCAGGGCCCACCTCCTACGAGCAGTACTTC.